The 22 T cell receptor beta chains below were found in one sample sequenced in a study of CD8+ T cells in alopecia areata. Reverse transcribed after extraction, RNA yielded cDNA as the sequencing template. Profiled with immunoSEQ multiplex PCR; TCRdb holds only in-frame clones, not every one. This table has hundreds of thousands of clones, 65% to 70% appearing once. Sequenced material: CD4+ T cells sorted from blood, taken at week 0. The receptors were gathered from a human donor with alopecia areata.

This chain connects TRBV30 to TRBJ2-3, with 7 bases that match TRBD2. V shed 8 bases and J 5 bases; nucleotides not matched to a gene: 7. Germline CDR1 is GTSNPN and CDR2 is SVGIG (reference sequence). CDR3 length: 12 residues. Here the CDR3 reads CALRGVVDTQYF. The CDR3 DNA sequence: TGTGCCCTACGGGGGGTGGTAGATACGCAGTATTTT.

The chain combines TRBV5-1 with TRBJ2-7, with 7 bases identical to TRBD1. The trim removed 0 bases at V and 5 bases at J, leaving 8 bases unmatched. Germline-derived CDR1 and CDR2 are SGHRS and YFSETQ. The CDR3 has 15 amino acids. The CDR3 nucleotides are TGCGCCAGCAGCTTGGCCGGGACAGCCTATGACGAGCAGTACTTC. Amino acids: CASSLAGTAYDEQYF.

About this clone: Different DNA sequences within this sample yield the same CDR3. This chain connects TRBV25-1 to TRBJ1-5; D ambiguous. V gave up 4 bases and J gave up 7 bases, with 8 bases separating them. The CDR3 covers 12 residues. Germline loops: CDR1 MGHDK, CDR2 SYGVNS. Here the CDR3 DNA reads TGTGCCAGCAGTGTGGGCGGGCAGCCCCAGCATTTT. Amino acids: CASSVGGQPQHF.

In this sample, this clone turned up once. The same CDR3 is also encoded by other DNA sequences in this sample. This rearrangement joins TRBV30 to TRBJ1-1; D call uncertain. The CDR3 spans 12 residues. The germline CDR1 and CDR2 sequences are GTSNPN and SVGIG (reference sequence). Trimming pared 5 bases from V and 0 bases from J, leaving 7 bases between. CDR3 DNA: TGTGCCTGGGACCGAGTGAACACTGAAGCTTTCTTT. Translating it yields CAWDRVNTEAFF. Together with reference TRBV30 and TRBJ1-1, the CDR3 gives the full variable domain: SQTIHQWPATLVQPVGSPLSLECTVEGTSNPNLYWYRQAAGRGLQLLFYSVGIGQISSEVPQNLSASRPQDRQFILSSKKLLLSDSGFYLCAWDRVNTEAFFGQGTRLTVV.

V gene TRBV5-1 combines with J gene TRBJ1-1; 8 bases are a match to TRBD1. The CDR3 runs to 14 residues. Germline assignment: CDR1 SGHRS and CDR2 YFSETQ. V lost 4 bases and J lost 5; bases outside the gene matches: 7. The CDR3: CASSPGTGGTEAFF. The CDR3 nucleotides are TGCGCCAGCAGCCCAGGAACAGGGGGGACTGAAGCTTTCTTT.

The chain recombines TRBV29-1 with TRBJ2-1; D is possibly TRBD2 (6 bases). CDR1 SQVTM and CDR2 ANQGSEA come from the germline V gene. Deletions cut 7 bases from V and 4 bases from J, with 14 bases between. The CDR3 extends over 13 amino acids. The chain's CDR3 is CSARVGGYNEQFF. DNA for the CDR3: TGCAGCGCCAGGGTAGGAGGGTACAATGAGCAGTTCTTC.

The chain links TRBV10-3 to TRBJ2-7, with D perhaps TRBD1 (6 bases). Trimming removed 3 bases at V and 4 bases at J, with 13 bases between. The CDR3 extends over 14 amino acids. Germline CDR1 is ENHRY and CDR2 is SYGVKD. For the CDR3, the DNA is TGTGCCATCAGTGAATCGGACAGACCGTACGAGCAGTACTTC. The encoded protein is CAISESDRPYEQYF.

V is TRBV25-1 and J is TRBJ2-6; a possible D gene is TRBD1 (6 bases). V was cut by 8 bases and J by 4 bases, with 12 bases left in between. Germline CDR1 MGHDK, CDR2 SYGVNS. The CDR3 length is 14 residues. CDR3 residues: CASGQFSGANVLTF. Here the CDR3 DNA reads TGTGCCAGCGGACAGTTCTCAGGGGCCAACGTCCTGACTTTC.

The V gene is TRBV5-4, the J gene TRBJ2-6, with D unclear. Germline loops: CDR1 SGHNT, CDR2 YYREEE (reference sequence). CDR3 length: 13 residues. Trimming took 0 bases from V and 2 from J, leaving 0 bases between them. The CDR3 sequence is CASSLAGANVLTF. The CDR3 bases are TGTGCCAGCAGCTTGGCTGGGGCCAACGTCCTGACTTTC. Filled out from reference TRBV5-4 and TRBJ2-6, the complete variable domain reads ETGVTQSPTHLIKTRGQQVTLRCSSQSGHNTVSWYQQALGQGPQFIFQYYREEENGRGNFPPRFSGLQFPNYSSELNVNALELDDSALYLCASSLAGANVLTFGAGSRLTVL.

This clone was recorded a few times. The chain is built from TRBV19 and TRBJ2-5; 15 bases match TRBD2. The CDR3 runs 17 residues. Looked up from germline, CDR1 is LNHDA and CDR2 is SQIVND (reference sequence). After removal of 3 bases from V and 5 bases from J, the junction contained 7 bases not matched to a gene. In DNA form, the CDR3 reads TGTGCCAGTAGTATCATCGGACTAGCGGGGGGGCGGGAGACCCAGTACTTC. It specifies CASSIIGLAGGRETQYF. The entire variable domain, with the rest obtained from reference TRBV19 and TRBJ2-5, is as follows: DGGITQSPKYLFRKEGQNVTLSCEQNLNHDAMYWYRQDPGQGLRLIYYSQIVNDFQKGDIAEGYSVSREKKESFPLTVTSAQKNPTAFYLCASSIIGLAGGRETQYFGPGTRLLVL.

This clone has more than one count but fewer than ten. The V gene is TRBV5-1, the J gene TRBJ2-7; D unresolved. V lost 2 bases to trimming and J lost 1 base, with 10 bases between them. Germline V gives CDR1 SGHRS, CDR2 YFSETQ. CDR3 length equals 14 residues. Here the CDR3 reads CASSFDAASYEQYF. The CDR3 coding sequence is TGCGCCAGCAGCTTTGATGCGGCATCCTACGAGCAGTACTTC. The full variable domain, its missing parts supplied by reference TRBV5-1 and TRBJ2-7, is KAGVTQTPRYLIKTRGQQVTLSCSPISGHRSVSWYQQTPGQGLQFLFEYFSETQRNKGNFPGRFSGRQFSNSRSEMNVSTLELGDSALYLCASSFDAASYEQYFGPGTRLTVT.

V gene TRBV30 combines with J gene TRBJ1-5; D uncertain. The CDR3 consists of 13 residues. Trimming cost V 5 bases and J 6 bases, with 14 bases left between them. Germline CDR1 and CDR2: GTSNPN and SVGIG (reference sequence). The CDR3 coding sequence is TGTGCCTGGTCCCACGGGGAAAGTCAGCCCCAGCATTTT. Translation: CAWSHGESQPQHF.

CDR3 DNA sequence: TGTGCCACCTCATTCACCGGCAAAAACATTCAGTACTTC. This gives the protein CATSFTGKNIQYF. V and J are TRBV7-2 and TRBJ2-4; D is unresolved. Germline-derived CDR1 and CDR2 are SGHTA and FQGNSA. Trimming took off 10 bases at V and 3 bases at J, with 13 bases between the two ends. This CDR3 is 13 amino acids long. The complete variable domain, with remaining parts taken from reference TRBV7-2 and TRBJ2-4, reads GAGVSQSPSNKVTEKGKDVELRCDPISGHTALYWYRQSLGQGLEFLIYFQGNSAPDKSGLPSDRFSAERTGGSVSTLTIQRTQQEDSAVYLCATSFTGKNIQYFGAGTRLSVL.

The gene calls are TRBV5-6 and TRBJ2-7; no definite D call. The germline V gene encodes CDR1 SGHDT and CDR2 YYEEEE. V was pared by 0 bases and J by 4 bases, with 14 bases between. The CDR3 contains 15 residues. In nucleotides, the CDR3 is TGTGCCAGCAGCTTGGTGGTGGCAGCTGATTACGAGCAGTACTTC. This sequence encodes CASSLVVAADYEQYF.

The genes are TRBV7-2 and TRBJ2-5, with a tentative D call TRBD1 (6 bases). From germline, CDR1 is SGHTA and CDR2 FQGNSA. V lost 5 bases, J lost 5 bases, and 9 bases lay in between. The CDR3 totals 12 residues. The DNA of the CDR3 is TGTGCCAGCAGCCAGGGGATCGAGACCCAGTACTTC. Amino acids: CASSQGIETQYF.

This chain connects TRBV20-1 to TRBJ1-1; no clear D. Per germline, CDR1 DFQATT and CDR2 SNEGSKA (reference sequence). This CDR3 region has 11 residues. Trimming pared 6 bases from V and 5 bases from J, leaving 10 bases between. The DNA for the CDR3 is TGCAGTGCCGCCCGATGGACTGAAGCTTTCTTT. Encoded protein: CSAARWTEAFF.

This clone was observed a few times. V usage is TRBV30 and J usage is TRBJ1-1; D is perhaps TRBD1 (6 bases). The ends were cut back, 3 bases at V and 6 bases at J, with 17 bases in the middle. Germline V gives CDR1 GTSNPN, CDR2 SVGIG (reference sequence). CDR3 length: 14 residues. CDR3 in amino acids: CAWSGLWGASEAFF. The DNA for the CDR3 is TGTGCCTGGAGCGGCCTATGGGGGGCGTCTGAAGCTTTCTTT.

The rearrangement uses TRBV27 and TRBJ1-2, with TRBD1 matching over 10 bases. Germline loops: CDR1 MNHEY, CDR2 SMNVEV (reference sequence). This CDR3 comprises 16 residues. J gave up 4 bases and V 5 bases, and 10 bases lay outside the gene matches. The DNA of the CDR3 is TGTGCCAGCAGTGCAGCGCGACAGGGGGCGGTCTATGGCTACACCTTC. Its protein product is CASSAARQGAVYGYTF.

This rearrangement joins TRBV30 to TRBJ2-5, with D unclear. V dropped 8 bases and J dropped 5 bases, with 12 bases sitting between them. This CDR3 region has 11 residues. CDR1 is GTSNPN and CDR2 is SVGIG in the germline V gene (reference sequence). This CDR3 reads CAGRTVETQYF. CDR3 bases: TGTGCCGGAAGGACGGTCGAGACCCAGTACTTC.

In its sample, this clone was seen a few times. The genes are TRBV29-1 and TRBJ1-1; no reliable D call. V lost 7 bases and J 0 bases, leaving 9 bases between the germline ends. From germline, CDR1 is SQVTM and CDR2 ANQGSEA. This CDR3 region has 12 residues. The CDR3 DNA is TGCAGCGCAGTCCAGATGAACACTGAAGCTTTCTTT. Protein sequence: CSAVQMNTEAFF.

V and J are TRBV2 and TRBJ2-7; no definite D call. With 6 bases removed from V and 2 bases from J, the gap between germline ends came to 8 bases. CDR3 length: 12 residues. Germline assignment: CDR1 SNHLY and CDR2 FYNNEI. The CDR3 reads CASSYWAYEQYF. The DNA for the CDR3 is TGTGCCAGCAGCTATTGGGCCTACGAGCAGTACTTC. Complete variable domain (other parts from reference TRBV2 and TRBJ2-7): EPEVTQTPSHQVTQMGQEVILRCVPISNHLYFYWYRQILGQKVEFLVSFYNNEISEKSEIFDDQFSVERPDGSNFTLKIRSTKLEDSAMYFCASSYWAYEQYFGPGTRLTVT.

The J gene is TRBJ2-5, the V gene TRBV27; D unclear. This CDR3 region has 12 residues. V was trimmed by 8 bases and J by 5 bases, leaving 12 bases between them. Germline V gene sequence: CDR1 MNHEY, CDR2 SMNVEV (reference sequence). The CDR3 bases are TGTGCCAGCTTGGGATCTAGGGAGACCCAGTACTTC. Amino acids: CASLGSRETQYF.